The 12 T cell receptor beta chains listed next were all sequenced from one sample in a study of blood T cell repertoires in COVID-19. Measured with immunoSEQ multiplex PCR; TCRdb has only the in-frame clones, and not every one. The table records hundreds of thousands of clones, roughly 88% of them present only once. Specimen: PBMCs or T cells enriched from blood (not recorded which). Receptors were obtained from a woman aged 40 to 50 with acute COVID-19.

J is TRBJ1-4 and V is TRBV5-1, with D unresolved. The V gene lost 0 bases and the J gene lost 6 bases, with 6 bases spanning the gap. Germline lookup yields CDR1 SGHRS and CDR2 YFSETQ. This CDR3 spans 13 amino acids. CDR3 DNA sequence: TGCGCCAGCAGCTTGGGGCTGGATGAAAAACTGTTTTTT. Translation gives CASSLGLDEKLFF. Together with reference TRBV5-1 and TRBJ1-4, the CDR3 gives the full variable domain: KAGVTQTPRYLIKTRGQQVTLSCSPISGHRSVSWYQQTPGQGLQFLFEYFSETQRNKGNFPGRFSGRQFSNSRSEMNVSTLELGDSALYLCASSLGLDEKLFFGSGTQLSVL.

CDR3 bases: TGTGCCAGCAGCACTACAGGGGGCACTGAAGCTTTCTTT. Its protein product is CASSTTGGTEAFF. The genes are TRBV9 and TRBJ1-1; 8 bases fit TRBD1. The V gene's germline CDR1 is SGDLS and CDR2 YYNGEE. V lost 4 bases to trimming and J lost 4 bases; unmatched junction nucleotides: 3. The CDR3 covers 13 residues.

The V and J genes are TRBV13 and TRBJ1-2; D might be TRBD1 (6 bases). The CDR3 runs to 12 residues. Germline-derived CDR1 and CDR2 are PRHDT and FYEKMQ (reference sequence). V lost 0 bases and J lost 10, with 9 bases in between. CDR3 coding DNA: TGTGCCAGCAGCTTAGGGACAGGATACTACACCTTC. Residues: CASSLGTGYYTF.

Worth noting for this clone: The same CDR3 can be traced to other DNA sequences in this sample. The chain couples TRBV15 to TRBJ2-7; TRBD1 matches 10 bases. The germline gives CDR1 LNHNV, CDR2 YYDKDF (reference sequence). The V and J ends lost 5 bases and 2 bases, in that order; junction bases with no gene match: 3. The CDR3 runs 14 residues. CDR3 DNA: TGTGCCACCAGCCGGGACAGGGGTCCCTACGAGCAGTACTTC. Translation: CATSRDRGPYEQYF. Based on the CDR3 plus reference TRBV15 and TRBJ2-7, the full variable domain is DAMVIQNPRYQVTQFGKPVTLSCSQTLNHNVMYWYQQKSSQAPKLLFHYYDKDFNNEADTPDNFQSRRPNTSFCFLDIRSPGLGDTAMYLCATSRDRGPYEQYFGPGTRLTVT.

This rearrangement joins TRBV10-3 to TRBJ2-1, with a possible D match to TRBD2 (6 bases). Germline CDR1 ENHRY, CDR2 SYGVKD. This CDR3 contains 17 residues. Trimming took off 0 bases at V and 0 bases at J, with 12 bases between the two ends. CDR3 DNA sequence: TGTGCCATCAGTGAGTCGGTAGCTAGCGTCTCCTACAATGAGCAGTTCTTC. Protein product: CAISESVASVSYNEQFF.

The chain couples TRBV10-3 to TRBJ1-3; D is perhaps TRBD1 (5 bases). The CDR3 loop spans 13 amino acids. Germline CDR1 and CDR2: ENHRY and SYGVKD. V was shortened by 10 bases and J by 9 bases, with 19 bases between the two germline ends. The CDR3 DNA sequence: TGTGCCACCCGGGACTTCTCTAGGGGCACCATATATTTT. Translated, it gives CATRDFSRGTIYF.

The rearrangement links TRBV6-5 to TRBJ2-5; D may be TRBD1 (6 bases). This CDR3 is built from 14 residues. The V end lost 7 bases, the J end lost 2 bases, and 14 bases lay between the germline ends. Germline V lookup: CDR1 MNHEY, CDR2 SVGAGI. In DNA form, the CDR3 reads TGTGCCAGCACAGGGGTATTGATTCAAGAGACCCAGTACTTC. This codes for CASTGVLIQETQYF.

The gene calls are TRBV19 and TRBJ2-1, with 9 bases aligning to TRBD1. CDR1 is LNHDA, CDR2 SQIVND, per germline (reference sequence). This CDR3 has 14 amino acids. V shed 3 bases and J 6 bases; nucleotides not matched to a gene: 3. CDR3 sequence reads: CASSMRGQGNEQFF. CDR3 nucleotide sequence: TGTGCCAGTAGTATGCGGGGACAGGGCAATGAGCAGTTCTTC.

The chain employs TRBV2 and TRBJ1-6; the D gene is possibly TRBD1 (5 bases). The V end lost 4 bases, the J end lost 9 bases, and 16 bases lay between the germline ends. Per germline, CDR1 SNHLY and CDR2 FYNNEI. This CDR3 contains 15 residues. CDR3 bases: TGTGCCAGCAGTGTGGGGGGTAGCTATGGTTCACCCCTCCACTTT. This encodes CASSVGGSYGSPLHF.

The V call is TRBV16, the J call TRBJ2-2; D is undetermined. Trimming shortened V by 1 base and J by 5 bases, and 8 bases separated the two germline ends. Germline-derived CDR1 and CDR2 are KGHSY and FQNENV. The CDR3 loop spans 14 amino acids. CDR3 bases: TGTGCCAGCAGCCAATTTAGCAGAACCGGGGAGCTGTTTTTT. Translated: CASSQFSRTGELFF.

This chain links TRBV5-4 with TRBJ1-2; D possibly corresponds to TRBD1 (6 bases). Trimming cost V 4 bases and J 7 bases, with 20 bases left between them. This CDR3 has 15 amino acids. The germline gives CDR1 SGHNT, CDR2 YYREEE (reference sequence). This CDR3 is CASSRGQQGTRGYTF. The CDR3 nucleotides read TGTGCCAGCAGCCGGGGACAACAGGGAACTCGTGGCTACACCTTC.

CDR3 region: CASSQSRGTDYEQYF. The CDR3 DNA reads TGCGCCAGCAGCCAAAGCCGAGGGACAGACTACGAGCAGTACTTC. V is TRBV4-1 and J is TRBJ2-7; 7 positions agree with TRBD1. The J segment lost 3 bases and the V segment lost 2 bases, leaving 7 bases of the junction unmatched. The CDR3 loop spans 15 amino acids. The germline gives CDR1 MGHRA, CDR2 YSYEKL.